This TCR beta chain was profiled in a study of blood T cell repertoires in COVID-19. Method: immunoSEQ multiplex PCR; TCRdb's copy keeps in-frame clones and lacks some. The sample holds 130,000 to 150,000 clones, 88% seen once. The CDR3 sequence is 11 residues long. Trimming cost V 1 base and J 11 bases, with 6 bases left between them. This TCR was sampled from a man between 65 and 85 years old with acute or convalescent COVID-19. The sample comprised peripheral blood. The rearrangement joins TRBV12-3 or TRBV12-4 to TRBJ1-5; the D is unclear. The CDR3 loop reads CASSLGSAQHF. CDR3 DNA: TGTGCCAGCAGTTTAGGTTCGGCCCAGCATTTT.